Shown below are 2 T cell receptor beta chains from a single sample sequenced in a study of OX40 agonist ivuxolimab in advanced cancers. The assay was immunoSEQ multiplex PCR, and TCRdb's table has in-frame clones only and misses some. The profile shows under 65,000 clones, about nine tenths of them singletons. The sequences come from CD4+ or CD8+ T cells sorted from blood, collected in a trial of the OX40 agonist ivuxolimab. These receptors were collected from an adult with an advanced solid tumor such as melanoma, head and neck, liver or kidney cancer.

The chain combines TRBV6-4 with TRBJ2-4; D is possibly TRBD1 (7 bases). Trimming removed 3 bases at V and 8 bases at J, with 14 bases between. Germline V gives CDR1 MRHNA, CDR2 SNTAGT. This CDR3 comprises 14 residues. CDR3 nucleotides: TGTGCCAGCAGTGAAAGGGGGCCGGGGGACATTCAGTACTTC. Translation gives CASSERGPGDIQYF.

This rearrangement joins TRBV29-1 to TRBJ2-5; D is unresolved. Germline V CDR1 and CDR2: SQVTM, ANQGSEA. With 3 bases removed from V and 1 base from J, the gap between germline ends came to 9 bases. This CDR3 has 13 residues. The CDR3 region is CSVEKGIQETQYF. CDR3 in DNA: TGCAGCGTTGAGAAGGGAATCCAAGAGACCCAGTACTTC.